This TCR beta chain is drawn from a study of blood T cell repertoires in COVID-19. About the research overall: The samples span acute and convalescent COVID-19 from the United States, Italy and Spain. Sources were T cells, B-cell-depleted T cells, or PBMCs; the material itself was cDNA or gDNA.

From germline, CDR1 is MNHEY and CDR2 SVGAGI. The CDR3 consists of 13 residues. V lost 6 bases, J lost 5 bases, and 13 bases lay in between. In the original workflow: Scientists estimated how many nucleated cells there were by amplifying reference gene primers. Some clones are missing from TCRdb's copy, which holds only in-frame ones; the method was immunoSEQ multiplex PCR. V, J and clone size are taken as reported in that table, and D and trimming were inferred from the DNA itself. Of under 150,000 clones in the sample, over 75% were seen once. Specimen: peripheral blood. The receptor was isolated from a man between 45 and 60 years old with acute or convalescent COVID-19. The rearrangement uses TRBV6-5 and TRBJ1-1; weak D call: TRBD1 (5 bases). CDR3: CASRLTGGTEAFF. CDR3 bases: TGTGCCAGCAGACTGACGGGGGGGACTGAAGCTTTCTTT.